A selection of T cell receptor beta chains follows, all from one sample in a study of blood T cell repertoires in COVID-19. The repertoire was sequenced with immunoSEQ multiplex PCR; TCRdb's copy has only in-frame clones and lacks some. The sample includes about 190,000 clones, 80% to 90% of them seen just once. Sequenced input: peripheral blood. The receptors come from a man aged 25 to 40 with active or convalescent COVID-19. Both conserved end residues are part of each CDR3. The order of the fields is J gene, clone size, D gene, V gene, CDR3 DNA, CDR3 protein. The D gene is left open where the match is weak. Clone size is not always given. Where it is, it says once, few, many or a class for expanded clones.

j_gene: TRBJ2-5
abundance: once
d_gene: -
v_gene: TRBV19
CDR3nt: TGTGCCAGTACGTCGGCCCCTGGTAGTGGGCAAAAGTACTTC
CDR3aa: CASTSAPGSGQKYF

j_gene: TRBJ1-3
abundance: -
d_gene: -
v_gene: TRBV9
CDR3nt: TGTGCCAGTCGGGGAGGCTTAGACTCTGGAAACACCATATATTTT
CDR3aa: CASRGGLDSGNTIYF

j_gene: TRBJ1-5
abundance: -
d_gene: TRBD1
v_gene: TRBV6-5
CDR3nt: TGTGCCAGCAGGGGGACAGGCCCTCAGCCCCAGCATTTT
CDR3aa: CASRGTGPQPQHF

j_gene: TRBJ1-1
abundance: once
d_gene: -
v_gene: TRBV19
CDR3nt: TGTGCCAGTAGTATAGATTACGGTTTTACAGGCACTGAAGCTTTCTTT
CDR3aa: CASSIDYGFTGTEAFF

j_gene: TRBJ1-1
abundance: -
d_gene: -
v_gene: TRBV6-4
CDR3nt: TGTGCCAGCAGTGCCGGGGAGAACACTGAAGCTTTCTTT
CDR3aa: CASSAGENTEAFF

j_gene: TRBJ1-1
abundance: -
d_gene: -
v_gene: TRBV25-1
CDR3nt: TGTGCCAGCAGCTTAGATGACACTGAAGCTTTCTTT
CDR3aa: CASSLDDTEAFF

j_gene: TRBJ2-3
abundance: once
d_gene: -
v_gene: TRBV14
CDR3nt: TGTGCCAGCAGCCAGGCCAGGAGCACAGATACGCAGTATTTT
CDR3aa: CASSQARSTDTQYF

j_gene: TRBJ1-2
abundance: -
d_gene: TRBD1
v_gene: TRBV19
CDR3nt: TGTGCCTCCACAGGGGGCGGTTATGGCTACACCTTC
CDR3aa: CASTGGGYGYTF

j_gene: TRBJ2-2
abundance: once
d_gene: -
v_gene: TRBV3-1/TRBV3-2
CDR3nt: TGTGCCAGCAGCCAAGGGTACCAGACCGGGGAGCTGTTTTTT
CDR3aa: CASSQGYQTGELFF

j_gene: TRBJ1-2
abundance: -
d_gene: -
v_gene: TRBV10-1
CDR3nt: TGCGCCAGCAGTGAAGCCAGGCAGAACAACACCTTC
CDR3aa: CASSEARQNNTF

j_gene: TRBJ1-2
abundance: -
d_gene: -
v_gene: TRBV18
CDR3nt: TGTGCCAGCTCACCACCGGGTAGTAAGAGGGTGAACTATGGCTACACCTTC
CDR3aa: CASSPPGSKRVNYGYTF

j_gene: TRBJ2-7
abundance: -
d_gene: -
v_gene: TRBV13
CDR3nt: TGTGCCAGCAGCTTAGGGGGACTTTCCCCCTACGAGCAGTACTTC
CDR3aa: CASSLGGLSPYEQYF

j_gene: TRBJ1-2
abundance: -
d_gene: TRBD1
v_gene: TRBV2
CDR3nt: TGTGCCAGCAGGGCGGACAGGGTCAACTATGGCTACACCTTC
CDR3aa: CASRADRVNYGYTF

j_gene: TRBJ2-1
abundance: -
d_gene: -
v_gene: TRBV2
CDR3nt: TGTGCCACCCCAGGCACCCAGTCCTACAATGAGCAGTTCTTC
CDR3aa: CATPGTQSYNEQFF